One sample yielded the 8 T cell receptor beta chains listed below, sequenced in a study of OX40 agonist ivuxolimab in advanced cancers. Libraries were prepared by immunoSEQ multiplex PCR; TCRdb keeps only in-frame clonotypes and omits some of them. This table holds some 65,000 clones, roughly 90% found once. The sequencing here drew on CD4+ or CD8+ T cells sorted from blood, taken in a trial of the OX40 agonist ivuxolimab. The receptors originated from an adult with an advanced solid tumor such as melanoma, head and neck, liver or kidney cancer.

The V gene is TRBV15, the J gene TRBJ2-3; 13 bases match TRBD2. The CDR3 runs 20 residues. Germline V gene sequence: CDR1 LNHNV, CDR2 YYDKDF (reference sequence). V was pared by 5 bases and J by 0 bases, with 14 bases of the junction left unmatched. Written as DNA, the CDR3 is TGTGCCACCAGCCCCACGACCCGGACTAGCGGGGGCGTTAGCACAGATACGCAGTATTTT. It specifies CATSPTTRTSGGVSTDTQYF. Variable domain in full (rest from reference TRBV15 and TRBJ2-3): DAMVIQNPRYQVTQFGKPVTLSCSQTLNHNVMYWYQQKSSQAPKLLFHYYDKDFNNEADTPDNFQSRRPNTSFCFLDIRSPGLGDTAMYLCATSPTTRTSGGVSTDTQYFGPGTRLTVL.

The chain combines TRBV19 with TRBJ2-7; TRBD1 matches 8 bases. The CDR3 is 15 residues long. Looked up from germline, CDR1 is LNHDA and CDR2 is SQIVND (reference sequence). V shed 4 bases, J shed 1 base, and the junction held 6 bases outside the gene matches. The CDR3 DNA follows: TGTGCCAGTAGTAGGCCTGGACAGGGTTCCTACGAGCAGTACTTC. It yields the protein CASSRPGQGSYEQYF. Full variable domain (remainder filled in from reference TRBV19 and TRBJ2-7): DGGITQSPKYLFRKEGQNVTLSCEQNLNHDAMYWYRQDPGQGLRLIYYSQIVNDFQKGDIAEGYSVSREKKESFPLTVTSAQKNPTAFYLCASSRPGQGSYEQYFGPGTRLTVT.

The V call is TRBV7-9, the J call TRBJ2-3; D tentatively fits TRBD1 or TRBD2 (7 bases each). V was clipped by 5 bases and J by 5 bases, with 26 bases between them. The CDR3 is made up of 18 amino acids. CDR1 is SEHNR and CDR2 is FQNEAQ in the germline V gene (reference sequence). CDR3 sequence: CASSLPGGGSFGRDTQYF. CDR3 coding DNA: TGTGCCAGCAGCCTCCCAGGGGGGGGTTCTTTCGGGAGAGATACGCAGTATTTT.

J is TRBJ1-1 and V is TRBV7-3; D unresolved. Between the trimmed V and J ends, which lost 5 bases and 1 base, there was a span of 11 bases. The CDR3 contains 14 residues. Germline V gene data show CDR1 as SGHTA and CDR2 as FQGTGA. The CDR3 sequence: CASSQGAGNTEAFF. The CDR3 DNA reads as TGTGCCAGCAGCCAAGGAGCGGGGAACACTGAAGCTTTCTTT. Full variable domain (remainder filled in from reference TRBV7-3 and TRBJ1-1): GAGVSQTPSNKVTEKGKYVELRCDPISGHTALYWYRQSLGQGPEFLIYFQGTGAADDSGLPNDRFFAVRPEGSVSTLKIQRTERGDSAVYLCASSQGAGNTEAFFGQGTRLTVV.

The chain links TRBV5-4 to TRBJ2-6, with 8 bases fitting TRBD1. The V and J ends lost 0 bases and 2 bases, in that order; junction bases with no gene match: 7. Germline V lookup: CDR1 SGHNT, CDR2 YYREEE (reference sequence). CDR3 length equals 18 residues. The CDR3 loop reads CASSLEAGGFTGANVLTF. CDR3 bases: TGTGCCAGCAGCTTGGAGGCAGGGGGCTTCACTGGGGCCAACGTCCTGACTTTC. The whole variable domain, filled in from reference TRBV5-4 and TRBJ2-6, reads ETGVTQSPTHLIKTRGQQVTLRCSSQSGHNTVSWYQQALGQGPQFIFQYYREEENGRGNFPPRFSGLQFPNYSSELNVNALELDDSALYLCASSLEAGGFTGANVLTFGAGSRLTVL.

V and J are TRBV5-1 and TRBJ2-7; either TRBD1 or TRBD2 may supply D (5 bases each). The germline V and J ends were trimmed by 4 bases and 2 bases, with 13 bases remaining between them. This CDR3 is 14 amino acids long. Germline CDR1 reads SGHRS; CDR2 reads YFSETQ. This CDR3 reads CASSHGTVTYEQYF. Written as DNA, the CDR3 is TGCGCCAGCAGCCACGGGACGGTCACCTACGAGCAGTACTTC.

The chain links TRBV15 to TRBJ1-2; tentative D call: TRBD1 (6 bases). CDR1 is LNHNV and CDR2 is YYDKDF in the germline V gene (reference sequence). V gave up 0 bases and J gave up 1 base, with 9 bases separating them. CDR3 length: 15 residues. The CDR3 loop reads CATSREEGDNYGYTF. CDR3 nucleotides: TGTGCCACCAGCAGAGAGGAGGGGGATAACTATGGCTACACCTTC.

This clone was found once. The chain is built from TRBV23-1 and TRBJ2-2; 8 bases align to TRBD1. TRBV23-1 is sorted into the ORF group, with uncertain function. The CDR3 is 17 amino acids. The ends lost 1 base at V and 3 bases at J; junction bases unmatched: 7. CDR3 region: CASSQYQGARDTGELFF. CDR3 coding DNA: TGCGCCAGCAGTCAATATCAGGGGGCTAGGGACACCGGGGAGCTGTTTTTT.